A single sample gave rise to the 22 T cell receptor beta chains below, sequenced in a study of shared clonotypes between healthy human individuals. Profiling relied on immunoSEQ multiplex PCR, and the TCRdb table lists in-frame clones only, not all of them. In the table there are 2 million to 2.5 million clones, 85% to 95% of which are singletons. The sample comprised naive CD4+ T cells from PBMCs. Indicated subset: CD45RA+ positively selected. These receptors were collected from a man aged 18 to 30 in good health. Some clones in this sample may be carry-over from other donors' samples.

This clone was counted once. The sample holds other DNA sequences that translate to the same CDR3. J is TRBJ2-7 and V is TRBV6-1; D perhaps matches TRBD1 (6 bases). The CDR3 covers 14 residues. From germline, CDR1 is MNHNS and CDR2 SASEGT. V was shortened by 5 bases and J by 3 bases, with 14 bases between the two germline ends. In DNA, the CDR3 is TGTGCCAGCAGTCCGAGGCAGGGGTTCTACGAGCAGTACTTC. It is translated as CASSPRQGFYEQYF.

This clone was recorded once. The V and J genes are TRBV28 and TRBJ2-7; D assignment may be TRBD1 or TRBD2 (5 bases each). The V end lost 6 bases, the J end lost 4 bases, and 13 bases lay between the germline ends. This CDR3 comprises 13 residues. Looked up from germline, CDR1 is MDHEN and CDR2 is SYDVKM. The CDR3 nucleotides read TGTGCCAGCAGCCCTTCGGGGACGTACGAGCAGTACTTC. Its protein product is CASSPSGTYEQYF.

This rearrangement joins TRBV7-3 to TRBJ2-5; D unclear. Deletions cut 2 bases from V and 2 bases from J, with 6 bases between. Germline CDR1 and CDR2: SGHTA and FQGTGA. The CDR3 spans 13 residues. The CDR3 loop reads CASSLQDQETQYF. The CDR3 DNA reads TGTGCCAGCAGCTTACAGGATCAAGAGACCCAGTACTTC.

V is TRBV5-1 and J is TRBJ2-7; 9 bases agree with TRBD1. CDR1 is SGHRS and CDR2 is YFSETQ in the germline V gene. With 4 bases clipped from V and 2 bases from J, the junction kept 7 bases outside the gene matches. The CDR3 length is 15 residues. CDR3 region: CASSPAGTGPYEQYF. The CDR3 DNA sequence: TGCGCCAGCAGCCCGGCGGGGACAGGGCCCTACGAGCAGTACTTC.

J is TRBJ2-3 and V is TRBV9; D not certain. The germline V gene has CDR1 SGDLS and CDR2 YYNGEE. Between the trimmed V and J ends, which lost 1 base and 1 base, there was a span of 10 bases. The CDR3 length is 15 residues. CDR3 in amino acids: CASSVLAWGTDTQYF. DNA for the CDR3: TGTGCCAGCAGCGTATTAGCCTGGGGCACAGATACGCAGTATTTT.

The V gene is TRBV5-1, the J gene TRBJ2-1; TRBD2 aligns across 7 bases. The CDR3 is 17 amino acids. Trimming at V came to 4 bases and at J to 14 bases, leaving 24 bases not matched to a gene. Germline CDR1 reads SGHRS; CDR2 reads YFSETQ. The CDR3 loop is CASSPGASGDVSTEEFF. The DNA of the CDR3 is TGCGCCAGCAGCCCTGGAGCTAGCGGAGACGTTTCCACGGAGGAGTTCTTC.

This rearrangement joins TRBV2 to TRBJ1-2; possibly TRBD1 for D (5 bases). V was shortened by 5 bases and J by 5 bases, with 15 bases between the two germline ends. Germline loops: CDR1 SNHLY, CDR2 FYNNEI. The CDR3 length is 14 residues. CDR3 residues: CASSSVGGAYGYTF. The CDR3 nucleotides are TGTGCCAGCAGTTCTGTGGGTGGGGCTTATGGCTACACCTTC. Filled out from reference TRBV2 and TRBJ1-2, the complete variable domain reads EPEVTQTPSHQVTQMGQEVILRCVPISNHLYFYWYRQILGQKVEFLVSFYNNEISEKSEIFDDQFSVERPDGSNFTLKIRSTKLEDSAMYFCASSSVGGAYGYTFGSGTRLTVV.

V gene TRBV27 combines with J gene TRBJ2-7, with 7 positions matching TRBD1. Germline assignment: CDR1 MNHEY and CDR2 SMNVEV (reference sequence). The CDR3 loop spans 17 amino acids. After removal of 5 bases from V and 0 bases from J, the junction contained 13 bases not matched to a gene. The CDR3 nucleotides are TGTGCCAGCAGTGCAAACCTCGGGACAGCGCACTCCTACGAGCAGTACTTC. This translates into CASSANLGTAHSYEQYF.

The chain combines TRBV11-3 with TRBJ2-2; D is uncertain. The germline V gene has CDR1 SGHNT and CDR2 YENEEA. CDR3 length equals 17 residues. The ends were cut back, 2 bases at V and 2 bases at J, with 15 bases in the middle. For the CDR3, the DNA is TGTGCCAGCAGCTTAATTTTCGGGCAGCTAAACACCGGGGAGCTGTTTTTT. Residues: CASSLIFGQLNTGELFF.

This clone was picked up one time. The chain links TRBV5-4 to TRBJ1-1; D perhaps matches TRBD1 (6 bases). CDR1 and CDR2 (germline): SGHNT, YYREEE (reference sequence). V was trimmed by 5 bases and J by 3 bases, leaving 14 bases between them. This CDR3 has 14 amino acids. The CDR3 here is CASRVTGWDTEAFF. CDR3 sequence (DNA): TGTGCCAGCAGGGTAACAGGGTGGGACACTGAAGCTTTCTTT.

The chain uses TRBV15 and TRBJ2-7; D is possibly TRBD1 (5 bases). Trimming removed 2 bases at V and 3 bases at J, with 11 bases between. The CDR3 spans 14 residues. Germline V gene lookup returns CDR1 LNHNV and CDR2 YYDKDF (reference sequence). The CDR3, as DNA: TGTGCCACCAGCAGACAAAGGGGCAGCTACGAGCAGTACTTC. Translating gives CATSRQRGSYEQYF.

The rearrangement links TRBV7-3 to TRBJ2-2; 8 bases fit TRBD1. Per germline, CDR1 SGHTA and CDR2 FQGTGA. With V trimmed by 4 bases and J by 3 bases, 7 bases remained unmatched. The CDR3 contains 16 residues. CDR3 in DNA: TGTGCCAGCAGCTCGCAGACAGGGGACTACACCGGGGAGCTGTTTTTT. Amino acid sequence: CASSSQTGDYTGELFF. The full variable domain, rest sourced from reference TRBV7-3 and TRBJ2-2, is GAGVSQTPSNKVTEKGKYVELRCDPISGHTALYWYRQSLGQGPEFLIYFQGTGAADDSGLPNDRFFAVRPEGSVSTLKIQRTERGDSAVYLCASSSQTGDYTGELFFGEGSRLTVL.

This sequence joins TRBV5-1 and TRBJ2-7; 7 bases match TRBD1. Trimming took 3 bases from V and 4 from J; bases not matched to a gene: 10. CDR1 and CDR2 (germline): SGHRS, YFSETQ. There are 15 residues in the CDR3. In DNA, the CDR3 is TGCGCCAGCAGCTGGGGACAGAGGACCCCTTACGAGCAGTACTTC. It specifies CASSWGQRTPYEQYF.

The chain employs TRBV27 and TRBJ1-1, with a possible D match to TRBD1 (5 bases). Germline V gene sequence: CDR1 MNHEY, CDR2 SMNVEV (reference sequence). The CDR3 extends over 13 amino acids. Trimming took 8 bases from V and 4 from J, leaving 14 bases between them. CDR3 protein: CASGPLGVTEAFF. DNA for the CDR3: TGTGCCAGCGGTCCCTTGGGGGTCACTGAAGCTTTCTTT.

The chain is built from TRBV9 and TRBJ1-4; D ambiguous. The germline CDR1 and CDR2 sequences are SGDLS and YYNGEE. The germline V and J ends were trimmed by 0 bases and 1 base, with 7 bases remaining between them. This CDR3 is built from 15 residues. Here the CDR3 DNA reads TGTGCCAGCAGCGTAGACTTGGGAACTAATGAAAAACTGTTTTTT. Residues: CASSVDLGTNEKLFF.

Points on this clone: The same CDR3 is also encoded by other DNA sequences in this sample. CDR3 DNA: TGTGCCTGGAGTGTAGGCCCTAACACTGAAGCTTTCTTT. Its protein is CAWSVGPNTEAFF. This sequence joins TRBV30 and TRBJ1-1; D unclear. Germline V gene data show CDR1 as GTSNPN and CDR2 as SVGIG (reference sequence). Deletions cut 0 bases from V and 2 bases from J, with 7 bases between. There are 13 residues in the CDR3.

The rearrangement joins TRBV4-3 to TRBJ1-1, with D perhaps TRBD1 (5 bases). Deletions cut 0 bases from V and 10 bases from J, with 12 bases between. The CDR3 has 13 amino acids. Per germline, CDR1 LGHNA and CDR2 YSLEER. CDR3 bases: TGCGCCAGCAGCCAAGATCCGGGGCTTGGAGCTTTCTTT. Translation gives CASSQDPGLGAFF.

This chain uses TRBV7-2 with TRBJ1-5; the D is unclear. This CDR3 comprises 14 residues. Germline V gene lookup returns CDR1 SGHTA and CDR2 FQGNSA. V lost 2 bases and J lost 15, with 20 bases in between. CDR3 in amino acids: CASSLIRGTDPLHF. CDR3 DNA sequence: TGTGCCAGCAGCTTAATTCGTGGCACGGATCCCTTGCATTTT.

The CDR3 sequence is CASSQEAAQPQHF. The CDR3 nucleotides are TGTGCCAGCAGCCAAGAGGCGGCTCAGCCCCAGCATTTT. The J gene is TRBJ1-5, the V gene TRBV7-2, with D unresolved. Trimming pared 5 bases from V and 6 bases from J, leaving 11 bases between. The CDR3 has 13 residues. Germline V lookup: CDR1 SGHTA, CDR2 FQGNSA.

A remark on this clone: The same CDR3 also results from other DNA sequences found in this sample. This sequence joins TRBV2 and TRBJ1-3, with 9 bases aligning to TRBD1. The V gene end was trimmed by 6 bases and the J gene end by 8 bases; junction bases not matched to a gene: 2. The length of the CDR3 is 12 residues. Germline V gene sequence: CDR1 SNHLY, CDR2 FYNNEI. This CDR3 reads CASRDRGDTIYF. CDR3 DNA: TGTGCCAGCAGGGACAGGGGAGACACCATATATTTT.

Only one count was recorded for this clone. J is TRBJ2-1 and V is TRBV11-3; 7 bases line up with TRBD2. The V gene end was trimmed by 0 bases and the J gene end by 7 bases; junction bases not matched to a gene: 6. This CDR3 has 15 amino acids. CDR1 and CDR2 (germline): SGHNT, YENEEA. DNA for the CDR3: TGTGCCAGCAGCTTAGAAGGCGGGAGTCAAAATGAGCAGTTCTTC. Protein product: CASSLEGGSQNEQFF.

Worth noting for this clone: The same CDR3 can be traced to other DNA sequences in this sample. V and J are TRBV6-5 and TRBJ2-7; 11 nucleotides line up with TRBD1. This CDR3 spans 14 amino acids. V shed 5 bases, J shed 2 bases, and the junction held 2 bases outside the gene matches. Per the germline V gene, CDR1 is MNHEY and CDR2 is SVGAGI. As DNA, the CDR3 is TGTGCCAGCAGTCGGGGACAGGGGGCCTACGAGCAGTACTTC. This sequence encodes CASSRGQGAYEQYF.